These T cell receptor beta chains were read from a single sample in a study of T cells in localized non-small cell lung cancer. Repertoires were generated with immunoSEQ multiplex PCR, while TCRdb's copy carries only in-frame clones and drops some. The table records 2,700 or so clones, 25% to 35% of them present only once. The source was lung tumor tissue, collected before any cancer treatment. These receptors originate from a woman aged 35 to 70 with stage III lung adenocarcinoma. The CDR3 runs from the conserved cysteine through the conserved F or W. The order of the fields is J gene, V gene, CDR3 protein.

TRBJ2-7	TRBV30	CAWSVASGSNEQYF
TRBJ1-6	TRBV5-1	CASSTGRGYNSPLHF
TRBJ2-3	TRBV18	CASSPTQGRADTQYF
TRBJ2-1	TRBV9	CASSVWDRVNNEQFF
TRBJ2-7	TRBV29-1	CSVGRSWGDSYEQYF
TRBJ2-7	TRBV5-1	CASSLAAGTGKHEQYF
TRBJ2-2	TRBV7-4	CASSVFETGELFF
TRBJ1-5	TRBV5-1	CASSLAGNGQPQHF
TRBJ2-7	TRBV6-8	CASSYSAGDLYEQYF
TRBJ2-5	TRBV11-3	CASSLGGTSQETQYF
TRBJ2-7	TRBV30	CAWSVHPSYEQYF
TRBJ2-1	TRBV11-3	CASSIVRVGDNEQFF
TRBJ2-5	TRBV29-1	CSVPGLGGGIEETQYF
TRBJ2-2	TRBV11-3	CASSLKQPGGELFF
TRBJ2-1	TRBV11-3	CASSSKAGVYNEQFF
TRBJ2-1	TRBV12-5	CASAPPGGTYNEQFF
TRBJ2-7	TRBV28	CASSLPGGAYEQYF
TRBJ1-6	TRBV6-8	CASSLRAGSYNSPLHF
TRBJ1-4	TRBV30	CAWRDGEKLFF
TRBJ1-5	TRBV6-8	CASSPRGVGNQPQHF
TRBJ2-2	TRBV11-3	CASSWGQGAFSGELFF
TRBJ1-1	TRBV11-3	CASSLRDRGIKAEAFF
TRBJ2-7	TRBV18	CASSPGTAPTYEQYF
TRBJ2-6	TRBV14	CASSPVSPGANVLTF
TRBJ2-6	TRBV6-8	CASSYSEDSGANVLTF
TRBJ2-3	TRBV6-8	CASSYSKLAGSSTDTQYF
TRBJ1-1	TRBV23-1	CASSPPGGEEAFF
TRBJ1-3	TRBV6-8	CASSYKGDRFSGNTIYF